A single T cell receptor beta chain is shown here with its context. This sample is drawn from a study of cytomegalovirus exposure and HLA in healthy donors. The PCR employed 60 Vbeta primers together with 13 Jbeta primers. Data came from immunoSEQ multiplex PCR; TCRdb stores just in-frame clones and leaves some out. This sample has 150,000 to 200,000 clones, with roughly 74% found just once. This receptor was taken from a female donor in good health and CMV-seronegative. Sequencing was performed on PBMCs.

Written as DNA, the CDR3 is TGTGCCAGCAGTTTAACGACAGGGTATCAGCCCCAGCATTTT. Translating it yields CASSLTTGYQPQHF. V usage is TRBV27 and J usage is TRBJ1-5; TRBD1 agrees at 7 bases. The CDR3 length is 14 residues. Trimming at V came to 2 bases and at J to 5 bases, leaving 3 bases not matched to a gene. Germline V CDR1 and CDR2: MNHEY, SMNVEV (reference sequence).